This TCR beta chain was profiled in a study of blood T cell repertoires in COVID-19. For the study at large: The study drew acute and convalescent COVID-19 samples from the United States, Italy and Spain. T cells, B-cell-depleted T cells, or PBMCs provided the cDNA or gDNA that served as material.

Seattle's cohort entered during active infection and was followed longitudinally. The CDR3 sequence is 16 residues long. J gave up 5 bases and V 1 base, and 9 bases lay outside the gene matches. Germline CDR1 MGHRA, CDR2 YSYEKL. Per the authors' pipeline: Reference gene primer amplification in the assay estimated nucleated cell counts. TCRdb keeps only in-frame clones here, not all; method: immunoSEQ multiplex PCR. That table is the source of V, J and clone size, and D and trimming were worked out from the DNA. The sample lists 150,000 or so clones; around nine tenths were seen once. Sequencing was done on a sample of peripheral blood. The rearrangement joins TRBV4-1 to TRBJ2-5; 8 nucleotides line up with TRBD1. The receptor was isolated from a woman in her 70s with COVID-19, enrolled during active disease. CDR3 loop: CASSQGSGQGEETQYF. The CDR3 DNA reads as TGCGCCAGCAGCCAAGGTTCAGGACAGGGCGAGGAGACCCAGTACTTC.